This T cell receptor (beta chain) was obtained from a study of long-term antiretroviral therapy in people with HIV. The germline CDR1 and CDR2 sequences are LGHNA and YSLEER. This CDR3 has 16 residues. V lost 5 bases and J lost 2; bases outside the gene matches: 8. The immunoSEQ assay was v3.0, run at survey level. Some clones are missing from TCRdb's copy, which holds only in-frame ones; the method was immunoSEQ multiplex PCR. The table has tens of thousands of clones, roughly nine tenths seen once. Sequencing used unsorted PBMCs, obtained 3.1 years after starting antiretroviral therapy. This TCR was recovered from a man younger than 35 with HIV. This chain joins TRBV4-3 and TRBJ2-7; 11 bases match TRBD2. CDR3 sequence: CASSLGTSGYPYEQYF. Written as DNA, the CDR3 is TGCGCCAGCAGCTTAGGGACTAGCGGCTACCCCTACGAGCAGTACTTC.